This passage covers 10 T cell receptor beta chains from one sample sequenced in a study of Graves' ophthalmopathy and Graves' hyperthyroidism. The study amplified TCR beta CDR3 regions using RNA transcripts. The library came from an HTBI-primed first-round RT-PCR and a second-round multiplex PCR. From the multiplex PCR reads, TCRdb called clonotypes with MiXCR, one entry per CDR3 protein. The sample yields approximately 460,000 distinct CDR3 sequences, 13% to 15% seen once. Source material: blood. The source is a woman between 25 and 40 years old with Graves' ophthalmopathy.

This clonotype was seen ten or more times. CDR3 nucleotide sequence: TGTGCCAGCAGTGATCAGGCAGGGGTCCACGAGCAGTACTTC. It specifies CASSDQAGVHEQYF. This rearrangement joins TRBV25-1 to TRBJ2-7; D is perhaps TRBD1 (6 bases). Germline CDR1 and CDR2: MGHDK and SYGVNS. Trimming took off 3 bases at V and 5 bases at J, with 14 bases between the two ends. The CDR3 loop spans 14 amino acids.

The chain is built from TRBV24-1 and TRBJ2-2; 14 bases map to TRBD2. V lost 5 bases to trimming and J lost 3 bases; unmatched junction nucleotides: 4. Per germline, CDR1 KGHDR and CDR2 SFDVKD. The CDR3 covers 17 residues. The CDR3 reads CATSGTSGGRDTGELFF. Written as DNA, the CDR3 is TGTGCCACCAGTGGGACTAGCGGGGGGCGAGACACCGGGGAGCTGTTTTTT.

V and J are TRBV4-1 and TRBJ2-5; possible D gene TRBD2, 7 bases. The CDR3 length is 17 residues. The germline gives CDR1 MGHRA, CDR2 YSYEKL. The V and J ends lost 1 base and 5 bases respectively, with 20 bases between them. CDR3 protein: CASSQVPRGGKRETQYF. The CDR3 coding sequence is TGCGCCAGCAGCCAAGTTCCGAGGGGGGGGAAGAGGGAGACCCAGTACTTC.

This clonotype was observed many times. At one end the junction does not follow the germline gene, possibly because of a read error. The J gene is TRBJ1-1, the V gene TRBV12-3 or TRBV12-4; the D gene is possibly TRBD1 (6 bases). The CDR3 is 13 amino acids. CDR3 loop: CVSSRATGSVAFF. The DNA of the CDR3 is TGTGTCAGCAGCCGCGCCACAGGGTCGGTAGCTTTCTTT.

This clonotype occurred a few times. V and J are TRBV25-1 and TRBJ1-6, with D possibly TRBD1 on 5 matching bases. Germline CDR1 MGHDK, CDR2 SYGVNS. The CDR3 covers 12 residues. V was pared by 7 bases and J by 10 bases, with 11 bases between. The CDR3 loop is CASMGVGSPLHF. The CDR3, as DNA: TGTGCCAGCATGGGGGTTGGGTCACCCCTCCACTTT.

This clonotype has more than one count but fewer than ten. V and J are TRBV19 and TRBJ2-5; maybe TRBD1 (6 bases). The CDR3 runs to 13 residues. Germline V lookup: CDR1 LNHDA, CDR2 SQIVND (reference sequence). V was clipped by 6 bases and J by 5 bases, with 13 bases between them. DNA for the CDR3: TGTGCCAGTAGGGACAGCGCCGGGGAGACCCAGTACTTC. Residues: CASRDSAGETQYF.

This clonotype was recorded at least ten times. The chain combines TRBV27 with TRBJ2-7; 7 bases map to TRBD2. V lost 0 bases to trimming and J lost 5 bases; unmatched junction nucleotides: 1. This CDR3 contains 13 residues. The germline CDR1 and CDR2 sequences are MNHEY and SMNVEV (reference sequence). The CDR3 here is CASSLSAGDEQYF. The CDR3 DNA reads as TGTGCCAGCAGTTTATCCGCGGGGGACGAGCAGTACTTC.

At least ten counts were recorded for this clonotype. V usage is TRBV7-3 and J usage is TRBJ2-2; perhaps TRBD2 as D (6 bases). This CDR3 contains 15 residues. The V gene lost 7 bases and the J gene lost 4 bases, with 16 bases spanning the gap. The germline CDR1 and CDR2 sequences are SGHTA and FQGTGA. The chain's CDR3 is CASTLGAGGTGELFF. The DNA for the CDR3 is TGTGCCAGCACCCTTGGTGCCGGGGGCACCGGGGAGCTGTTTTTT.

This clonotype was recorded at least ten times. The DNA of the CDR3 is TGTGCCAGCAGCTTATTCGGGTACTATGGCTACACCTTC. The encoded protein is CASSLFGYYGYTF. This chain joins TRBV7-9 and TRBJ1-2; D remains ambiguous. Germline V lookup: CDR1 SEHNR, CDR2 FQNEAQ (reference sequence). V lost 2 bases and J 3 bases, leaving 7 bases between the germline ends. The CDR3 has 13 residues.

This sequence joins TRBV18 and TRBJ1-3; 7 bases line up with TRBD1. Per the germline V gene, CDR1 is KGHSH and CDR2 is LQKENI. The CDR3 covers 16 residues. Trimming cost V 8 bases and J 0 bases; bases outside gene matches: 10. This CDR3 reads CASTNRGLISGNTIYF. CDR3 coding DNA: TGTGCCAGCACGAACAGGGGTCTCATCTCTGGAAACACCATATATTTT.